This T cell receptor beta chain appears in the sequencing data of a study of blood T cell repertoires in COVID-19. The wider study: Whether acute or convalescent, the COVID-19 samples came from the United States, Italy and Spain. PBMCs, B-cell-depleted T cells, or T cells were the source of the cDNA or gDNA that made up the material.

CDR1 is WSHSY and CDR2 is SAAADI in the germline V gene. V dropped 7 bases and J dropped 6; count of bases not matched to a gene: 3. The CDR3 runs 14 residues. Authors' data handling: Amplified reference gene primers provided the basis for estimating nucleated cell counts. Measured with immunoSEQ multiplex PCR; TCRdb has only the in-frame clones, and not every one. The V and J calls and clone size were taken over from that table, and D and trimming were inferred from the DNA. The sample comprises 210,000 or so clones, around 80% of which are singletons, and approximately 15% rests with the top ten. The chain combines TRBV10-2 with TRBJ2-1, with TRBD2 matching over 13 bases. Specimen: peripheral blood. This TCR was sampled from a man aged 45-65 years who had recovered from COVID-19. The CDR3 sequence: CASKLAGGGNEQFF. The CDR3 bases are TGCGCCAGCAAACTAGCGGGAGGGGGCAATGAGCAGTTCTTC.